The clone carrying this T cell receptor beta chain was detected ten times or more. Antigen: not known. This sample is part of a study of early T cells in non-severe SARS-CoV-2 infection. The wider study: The sequenced material was bulk RNA from unsorted whole blood, and its chains were unpaired.

Individual cDNA molecules received unique molecular identifiers during library preparation. TCRdb ran MiXCR on the 5' RACE reads and lists one entry per CDR3 protein. The sample shows tens of thousands of distinct CDR3 sequences, about 5.8% of them seen only once. The CDR3 spans 16 residues. V shed 1 base and J shed 1 base, with 11 bases lying between them. Study results and limitations: Matching with VDJdb favored anti-spike CD8 responses (missing private and CD4 specificities).

The V call is TRBV12-3 or TRBV12-4, the J call TRBJ1-5; D is undetermined. This sequence originates from an adult who was a healthcare worker with PCR-confirmed SARS-CoV-2 infection or an uninfected control (not recorded which). Material: whole blood. CDR3: CASSLEEGISNQPQHF. CDR3 in DNA: TGTGCCAGCAGTTTAGAGGAGGGTATCAGCAATCAGCCCCAGCATTTT.